This T cell receptor (beta chain) was documented in a study of shared clonotypes between healthy human individuals. The length of the CDR3 is 14 residues. Looked up from germline, CDR1 is LNHDA and CDR2 is SQIVND (reference sequence). Study outcomes and limitations: On the whole, naive subsets had larger estimated richness than memory subsets had. Rarefaction showed sorted-subset sequencing was incomplete despite large depth.

With respect to this clone: Its antigen is not known. One junction end does not reproduce the germline sequence, and a read error may be involved.

The assay was immunoSEQ multiplex PCR, and TCRdb's table has in-frame clones only and misses some. The sample carries under 1,100,000 clones, approximately 80% recorded once. This sequence was found in a man between 18 and 29 years old in good health. Some clones in this sample may be carry-over from other donors' samples. The sample consisted of memory CD4+ T cells from PBMCs. As to subset: CD45RA-negative fraction. The chain is built from TRBV19 and TRBJ2-7; TRBD2 matches 7 bases. CDR3 protein: CASTMSSGSYEQYF. The CDR3 region has the DNA TGTGCAAGTACTATGTCTAGCGGCTCCTACGAGCAGTACTTC.